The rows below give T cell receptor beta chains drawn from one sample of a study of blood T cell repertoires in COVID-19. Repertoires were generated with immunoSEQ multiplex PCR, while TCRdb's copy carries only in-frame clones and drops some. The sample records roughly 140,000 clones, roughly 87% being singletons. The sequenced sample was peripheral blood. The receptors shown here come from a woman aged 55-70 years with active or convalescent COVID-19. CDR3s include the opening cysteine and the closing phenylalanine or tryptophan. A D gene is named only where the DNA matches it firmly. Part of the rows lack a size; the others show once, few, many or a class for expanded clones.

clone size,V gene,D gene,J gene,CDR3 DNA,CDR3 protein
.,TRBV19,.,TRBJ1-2,TGTGCCAGTACCCCAAGGGCAGCGGGATTCTATGGCTACACCTTC,CASTPRAAGFYGYTF
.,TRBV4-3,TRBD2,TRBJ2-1,TGCGCCAGCAGCCAAGGTAGCGGGGGGTCGAATGAGCAGTTCTTC,CASSQGSGGSNEQFF
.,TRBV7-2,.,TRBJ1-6,TGTGCCAGCAGCCCTCTGGGGGGTTCACCCCTCCACTTT,CASSPLGGSPLHF
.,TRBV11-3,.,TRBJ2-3,TGTGCCAGCAGCTTAGGCCCAGGGTCAGATACGCAGTATTTT,CASSLGPGSDTQYF
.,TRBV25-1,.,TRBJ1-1,TGTGCCAGCAGTGAGCTGACAGGGAACACTGAAGCTTTCTTT,CASSELTGNTEAFF
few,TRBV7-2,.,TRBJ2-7,TGTGCCAGCAGCCGCCAAGGGGGGGTTTACGAGCAGTACTTC,CASSRQGGVYEQYF
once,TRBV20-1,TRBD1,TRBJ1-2,TGCAGTGCTAGTGGACAGGGACGGGGCTATGGCTACACCTTC,CSASGQGRGYGYTF
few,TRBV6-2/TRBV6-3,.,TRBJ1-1,TGTGCCAGCAGTAAAGACAATTTTAACACTGAAGCTTTCTTT,CASSKDNFNTEAFF
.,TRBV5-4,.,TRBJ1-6,TGTGCCAGCAGCCTCGGGGTCTCACCCCTCCACTTT,CASSLGVSPLHF
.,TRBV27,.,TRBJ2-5,TGTGCCAGCAGTTTAGCCCTAGGCGGGGTGGAGACCCAGTACTTC,CASSLALGGVETQYF
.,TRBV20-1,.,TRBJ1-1,TGCAGATCCGACAGAAACACTGAAGCTTTCTTT,CRSDRNTEAFF
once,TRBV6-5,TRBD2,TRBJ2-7,TGTGCCAGCAGTTTAGCGGGGTCGCTTTACGAGCAGTACTTC,CASSLAGSLYEQYF
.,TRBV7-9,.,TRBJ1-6,TGTGCCAGCAGCCCGGGGGAGTTCGGGATTTCACCCCTCCACTTT,CASSPGEFGISPLHF
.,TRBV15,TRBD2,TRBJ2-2,TGTGCCACCAGCAGAGAAAAGGGACTAGGAGATCACGGGGAGCTGTTTTTT,CATSREKGLGDHGELFF
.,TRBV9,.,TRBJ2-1,TGTGCCAGCAGCGTAGAGGGGAGGCGCAATGAGCAGTTCTTC,CASSVEGRRNEQFF
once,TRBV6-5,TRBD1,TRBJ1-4,TGTGCCAGCAGTTACAATGGGCAGGGGGACGAAAAACTGTTTTTT,CASSYNGQGDEKLFF
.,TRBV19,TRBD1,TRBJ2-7,TGTGCCAGTAGTATCCGGGACAGGGGTCACGAGCAGTACTTC,CASSIRDRGHEQYF
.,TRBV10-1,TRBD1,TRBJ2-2,TGCGCCAGAGTAACCTTAGACAGGGCAGGCACCGGGGAGCTGTTTTTT,CARVTLDRAGTGELFF
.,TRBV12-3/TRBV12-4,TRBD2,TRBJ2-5,TGTGCCAGCAGCACCGGGAGGAAAGAGACCCAGTACTTC,CASSTGRKETQYF
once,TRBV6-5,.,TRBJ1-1,TGTGCCAGCAGTTACTCGTTTGGGGGGGGGACTGAAGCTTTCTTT,CASSYSFGGGTEAFF
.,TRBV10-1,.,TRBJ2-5,TGCGCCAGCAGCCCGGGGGATAGAGAGACCCAGTACTTC,CASSPGDRETQYF
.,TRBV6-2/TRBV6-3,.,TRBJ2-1,TGTGCCAGCAGTACGGGATTTCTGGGCCCTAATGAGCAGTTCTTC,CASSTGFLGPNEQFF
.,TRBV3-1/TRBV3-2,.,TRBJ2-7,TGTGCCAGCAGCTCAGTGTCCTACGAGCAGTACTTC,CASSSVSYEQYF
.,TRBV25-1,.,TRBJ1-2,TGTGCCAGCAGTGAAACACAGTATGTTGGCTACACCTTC,CASSETQYVGYTF
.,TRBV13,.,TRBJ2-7,TGTGCCAGCAGCTTAATGGGGAGCTCCTACGAGCAGTACTTC,CASSLMGSSYEQYF
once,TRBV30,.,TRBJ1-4,TGTGCCTGGGGGTGGCAGGGGCGCGCTAATGAAAAACTGTTTTTT,CAWGWQGRANEKLFF
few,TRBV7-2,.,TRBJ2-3,TGTGCCAGCAGCTTATATCGAGATACGCAGTATTTT,CASSLYRDTQYF
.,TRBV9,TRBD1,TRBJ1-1,TGTGCCAGCAGCGGGGACAGTGGCACTGAAGCTTTCTTT,CASSGDSGTEAFF
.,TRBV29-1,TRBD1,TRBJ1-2,TGCAGCGTTGAAGGGGTCTTAATTCGGCAGGGGGAACGCCGCGGTGGCTACACCTTC,CSVEGVLIRQGERRGGYTF
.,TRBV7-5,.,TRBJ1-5,TGTGCCAGAAGCTTAGACCCCCTACAGGGAGTGAGCAATCAGCCCCAGCATTTT,CARSLDPLQGVSNQPQHF
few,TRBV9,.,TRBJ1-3,TGTGCCAGCAGCGTAGTCGGGGGAGCCTCGACCGGAAACACCATATATTTT,CASSVVGGASTGNTIYF
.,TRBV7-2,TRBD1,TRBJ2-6,TGTGCCAGCAGCCCCCAGACAGGGTTTGGCTCTGGGGCCAACGTCCTGACTTTC,CASSPQTGFGSGANVLTF
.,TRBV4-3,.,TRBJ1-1,TGCGCCAGCAGCCAGTCCTATGGGGGGTGGAACACTGAAGCTTTCTTT,CASSQSYGGWNTEAFF
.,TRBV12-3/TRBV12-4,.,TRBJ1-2,TGTGCCAGCAGTTTTGGACTGTATGGCTACACCTTC,CASSFGLYGYTF
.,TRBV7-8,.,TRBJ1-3,TGTGCCAGCAGCTTAGAAGGGGTCTCTGGAAACACCATATATTTT,CASSLEGVSGNTIYF
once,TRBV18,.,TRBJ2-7,TGTGCCAGCTCACTGAACAGGGTATACGAGCAGTACTTC,CASSLNRVYEQYF
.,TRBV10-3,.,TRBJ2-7,TGTGCCATCAGTGAGTCGAAAGGGGCTTGGGAGCAGTACTTC,CAISESKGAWEQYF
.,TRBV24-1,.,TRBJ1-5,TGTGCCACCCGAGGGGGGGCAGGGCAGCCCCAGCATTTT,CATRGGAGQPQHF
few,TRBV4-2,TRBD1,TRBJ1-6,TGTGCCAGCAGCCCCACCGGGACAGCCTTTAGCAGATTCTCCTATAATTCACCCCTCCACTTT,CASSPTGTAFSRFSYNSPLHF
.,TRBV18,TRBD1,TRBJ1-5,TGTGCCAGCTCACCTACAGGGGTGGGCAATCAGCCCCAGCATTTT,CASSPTGVGNQPQHF
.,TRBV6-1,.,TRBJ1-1,TGTGCCAGCAGTGAATCCAGGTTCGCGAAGGTTGAAGCTTTCTTT,CASSESRFAKVEAFF
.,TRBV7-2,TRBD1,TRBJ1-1,TGTGCCAGCAGCTTGGGACAGGGAGACGCTTTCTTT,CASSLGQGDAFF
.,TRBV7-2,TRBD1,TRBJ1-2,TGTGCCAGCAGCTTACGCCCCTCGACAGGGCATAACTATGGCTACACCTTC,CASSLRPSTGHNYGYTF
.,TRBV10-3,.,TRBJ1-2,TGTGCCATCTCCTTTGACGGTGGAGATGGCTACACCTTC,CAISFDGGDGYTF
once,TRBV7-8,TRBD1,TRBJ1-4,TGTGCCAGCAGCTTAGCCCTCGGACAGGGGGCTAATGAAAAACTGTTTTTT,CASSLALGQGANEKLFF
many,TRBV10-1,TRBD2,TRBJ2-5,TGCGCCAGCAGTGACGGGGGGGTCGGGACCCAGTACTTC,CASSDGGVGTQYF
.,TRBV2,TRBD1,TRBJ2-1,TGTGCCAGCACAAGAACAGGGGGCGCCTACAATGAGCAGTTCTTC,CASTRTGGAYNEQFF
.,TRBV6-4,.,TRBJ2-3,TGTGCCAGCAGTGAGGGCAGGGTTACTGCTTTT,CASSEGRVTAF
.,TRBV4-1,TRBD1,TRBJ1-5,TGCGCCAGCAGCCAAGAGGGGACAGGGGGCAATCAGCCCCAGCATTTT,CASSQEGTGGNQPQHF
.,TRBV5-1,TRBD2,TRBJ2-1,TGCGCCAGCAGCCGGACCGGGACTAGCGGGGCGTACAATGAGCAGTTCTTC,CASSRTGTSGAYNEQFF
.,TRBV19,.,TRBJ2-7,TGTGCCAGTAGCGTCGGCTACGAGCAGTACTTC,CASSVGYEQYF
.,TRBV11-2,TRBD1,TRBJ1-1,TGTGCCAGCAGCTCAAACGCGACAGGGCTGGGTGGCACTGAAGCTTTCTTT,CASSSNATGLGGTEAFF